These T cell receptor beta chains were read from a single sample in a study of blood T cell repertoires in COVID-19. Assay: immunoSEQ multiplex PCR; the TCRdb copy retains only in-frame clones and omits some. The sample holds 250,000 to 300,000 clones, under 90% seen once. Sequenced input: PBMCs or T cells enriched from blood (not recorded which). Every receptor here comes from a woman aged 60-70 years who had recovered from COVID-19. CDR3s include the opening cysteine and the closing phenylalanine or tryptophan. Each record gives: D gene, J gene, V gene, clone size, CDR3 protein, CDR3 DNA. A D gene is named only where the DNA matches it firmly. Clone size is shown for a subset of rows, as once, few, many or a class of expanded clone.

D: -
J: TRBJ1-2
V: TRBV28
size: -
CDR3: CASSPTFYGYTF
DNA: TGTGCCAGCAGTCCTACCTTCTATGGCTACACCTTC

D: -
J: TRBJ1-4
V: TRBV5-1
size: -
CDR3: CASSISGLYEKLFF
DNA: TGCGCCAGCAGCATCTCAGGCCTATATGAAAAACTGTTTTTT

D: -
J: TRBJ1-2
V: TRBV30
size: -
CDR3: CAWSVTGLGGYTF
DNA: TGTGCCTGGAGTGTAACAGGGTTAGGCGGCTACACCTTC

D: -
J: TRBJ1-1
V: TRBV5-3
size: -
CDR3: CARSFQGMNTEAFF
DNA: TGTGCCAGAAGCTTCCAGGGTATGAACACTGAAGCTTTCTTT

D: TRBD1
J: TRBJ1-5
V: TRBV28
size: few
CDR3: CASSLYGQGNQPQHF
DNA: TGTGCCAGCAGTTTATACGGACAGGGAAATCAGCCCCAGCATTTT

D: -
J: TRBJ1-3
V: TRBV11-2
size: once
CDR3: CASSFYPGTIYF
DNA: TGTGCCAGCAGCTTTTATCCGGGGACCATATATTTT

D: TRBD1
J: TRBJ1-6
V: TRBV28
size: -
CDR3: CASSDRGMGYNSPLHF
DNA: TGTGCCAGCAGTGACAGGGGAATGGGGTATAATTCACCCCTCCACTTT

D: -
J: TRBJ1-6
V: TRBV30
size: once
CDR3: CAWQSQGGSPLHF
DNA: TGTGCCTGGCAATCACAGGGAGGGTCACCCCTCCACTTT

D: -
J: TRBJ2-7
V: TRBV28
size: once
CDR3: CASSRDFEQYF
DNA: TGTGCCAGCAGTAGGGACTTTGAGCAGTACTTC

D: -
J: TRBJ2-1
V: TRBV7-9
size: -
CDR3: CASSLGPWDLGANEQFF
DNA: TGTGCCAGCAGTTTGGGACCCTGGGACTTAGGGGCAAATGAGCAGTTCTTC

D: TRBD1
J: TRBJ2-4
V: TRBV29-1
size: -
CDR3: CSAGGTGENIQYF
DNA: TGCAGCGCTGGGGGGACAGGGGAAAACATTCAGTACTTC

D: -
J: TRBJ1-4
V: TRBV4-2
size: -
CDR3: CASSQGRVNEKLFF
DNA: TGTGCCAGCAGCCAAGGACGGGTTAATGAAAAACTGTTTTTT

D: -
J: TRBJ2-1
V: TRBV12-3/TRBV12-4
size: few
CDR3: CASSPGTLNEQFF
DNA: TGTGCCAGCAGCCCAGGGACACTGAATGAGCAGTTCTTC

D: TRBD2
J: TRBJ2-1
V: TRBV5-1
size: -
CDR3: CASSLAISGYSYNEQFF
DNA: TGCGCCAGCAGCTTGGCAATTAGCGGGTACTCCTACAATGAGCAGTTCTTC

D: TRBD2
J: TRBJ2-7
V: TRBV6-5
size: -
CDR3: CASSPRTSGGYEQYF
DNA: TGTGCCAGCAGTCCACGGACTAGCGGGGGCTACGAGCAGTACTTC

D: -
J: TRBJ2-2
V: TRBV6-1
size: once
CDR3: CASSEATRGTGELFF
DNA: TGTGCCAGCAGTGAGGCGACTAGGGGCACCGGGGAGCTGTTTTTT

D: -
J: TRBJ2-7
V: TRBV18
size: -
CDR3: CASSPREQGGNEQYF
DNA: TGTGCCAGCTCACCTCGGGAACAGGGCGGCAACGAGCAGTACTTC

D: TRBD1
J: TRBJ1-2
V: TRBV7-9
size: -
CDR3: CASSLQTGEGYTF
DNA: TGTGCCAGCAGCCTACAAACAGGGGAAGGCTACACCTTC

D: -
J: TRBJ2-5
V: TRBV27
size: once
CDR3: CASSPDSALETQYF
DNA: TGTGCCAGCAGTCCCGACTCGGCCTTGGAGACCCAGTACTTC

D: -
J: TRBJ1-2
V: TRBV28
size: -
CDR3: CASSLSTGMGHGYTF
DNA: TGTGCCAGCAGTTTATCTACAGGGATGGGACATGGCTACACCTTC

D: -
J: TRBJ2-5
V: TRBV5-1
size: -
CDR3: CASSLESYSLVSNF
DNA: TGCGCCAGCAGCTTGGAGTCATACTCCCTAGTGAGTAACTTC

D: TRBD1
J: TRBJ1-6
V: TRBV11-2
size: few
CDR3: CASRLRSGQGAGNSPLHF
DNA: TGTGCCAGCAGGCTACGGTCGGGACAGGGGGCGGGAAATTCACCCCTCCACTTT

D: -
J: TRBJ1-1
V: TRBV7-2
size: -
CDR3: CASSLELSGTEAFF
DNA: TGTGCCAGCAGCTTAGAGTTGTCGGGGACTGAAGCTTTCTTT

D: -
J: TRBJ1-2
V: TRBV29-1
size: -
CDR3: CSVLTAGGYTF
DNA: TGCAGCGTTCTGACGGCAGGGGGCTACACCTTC

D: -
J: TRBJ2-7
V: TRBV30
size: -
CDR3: CAWSVNRAEQYF
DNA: TGTGCCTGGAGTGTAAACAGGGCCGAGCAGTACTTC

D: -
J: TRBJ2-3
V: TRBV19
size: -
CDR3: CASSILATSTDTQYF
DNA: TGTGCCAGTAGTATCCTTGCGACTAGCACAGATACGCAGTATTTT

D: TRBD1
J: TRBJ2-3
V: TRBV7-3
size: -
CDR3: CASSFTRDRGTDTQYF
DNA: TGTGCCAGCAGCTTTACCCGGGACAGAGGCACAGATACGCAGTATTTT

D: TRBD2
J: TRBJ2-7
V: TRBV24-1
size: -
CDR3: CATSDGGASEQYF
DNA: TGTGCCACCAGTGACGGGGGGGCCAGTGAGCAGTACTTC

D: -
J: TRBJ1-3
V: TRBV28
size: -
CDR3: CASPPSTAPRSGNTIYF
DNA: TGTGCCAGCCCACCATCTACAGCCCCGCGCTCTGGAAACACCATATATTTT

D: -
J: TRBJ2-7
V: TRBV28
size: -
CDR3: CASSPEISSYEQYF
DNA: TGTGCCAGCAGTCCGGAGATCTCCTCCTACGAGCAGTACTTC

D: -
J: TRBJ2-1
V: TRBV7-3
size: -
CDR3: CASSPQTGSRIYNEQFF
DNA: TGTGCCAGCAGCCCCCAAACTGGGTCTAGAATATACAATGAGCAGTTCTTC

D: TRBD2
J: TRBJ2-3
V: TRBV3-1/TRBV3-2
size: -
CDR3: CASSQREGSDTQYF
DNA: TGTGCCAGCAGCCAACGGGAGGGTTCAGATACGCAGTATTTT

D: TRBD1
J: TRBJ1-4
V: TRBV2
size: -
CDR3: CASRWTGGEKLFF
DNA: TGTGCCAGCCGTTGGACAGGAGGTGAAAAACTGTTTTTT

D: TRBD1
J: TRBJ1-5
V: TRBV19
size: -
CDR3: CASSWTGPTQPQHF
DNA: TGTGCCAGTAGCTGGACAGGGCCGACTCAGCCCCAGCATTTT

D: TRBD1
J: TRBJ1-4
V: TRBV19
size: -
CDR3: CASRPGQATNEKLFF
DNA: TGTGCCAGTAGACCCGGACAGGCAACTAATGAAAAACTGTTTTTT

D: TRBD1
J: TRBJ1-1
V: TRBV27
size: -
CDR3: CASSYRGNTEAFF
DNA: TGTGCCAGCAGTTACAGGGGTAACACTGAAGCTTTCTTT

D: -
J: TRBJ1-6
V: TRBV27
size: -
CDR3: CASSLSGGLGSPLHF
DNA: TGTGCCAGCAGTTTAAGCGGGGGACTGGGCTCACCCCTCCACTTT

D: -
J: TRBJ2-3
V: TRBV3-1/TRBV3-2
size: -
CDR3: CASSPDLNADTQYF
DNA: TGTGCCAGCAGCCCTGATTTGAATGCGGATACGCAGTATTTT

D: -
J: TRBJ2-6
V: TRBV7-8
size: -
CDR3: CASSLGGAGANVLTF
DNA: TGTGCCAGCAGCTTAGGCGGGGCTGGGGCCAACGTCCTGACTTTC

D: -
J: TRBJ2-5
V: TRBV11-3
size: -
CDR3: CASNVGVGETQYF
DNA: TGTGCCAGCAACGTGGGAGTGGGAGAGACCCAGTACTTC

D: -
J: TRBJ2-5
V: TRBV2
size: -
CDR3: CASKGKVTGVLETQYF
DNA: TGTGCCAGCAAGGGAAAGGTAACGGGGGTGTTGGAGACCCAGTACTTC

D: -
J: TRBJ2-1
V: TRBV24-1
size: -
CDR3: CATSDLNAGNNEQFF
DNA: TGTGCCACCAGTGATTTAAACGCAGGCAACAATGAGCAGTTCTTC

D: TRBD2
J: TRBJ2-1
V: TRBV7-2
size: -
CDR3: CASSLEVLAGVVEQFF
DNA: TGTGCCAGCAGCTTAGAGGTTCTAGCGGGAGTCGTTGAGCAGTTCTTC

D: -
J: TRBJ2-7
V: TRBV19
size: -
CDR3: CASSIGTGGNYEQYF
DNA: TGTGCCAGTAGTATAGGCACAGGTGGGAACTACGAGCAGTACTTC

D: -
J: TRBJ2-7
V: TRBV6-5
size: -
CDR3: CASKKQGRSYEQYF
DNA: TGTGCCAGCAAAAAACAGGGAAGAAGTTACGAGCAGTACTTC

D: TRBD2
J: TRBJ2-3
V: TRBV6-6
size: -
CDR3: CASSYSGRGGTDTQYF
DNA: TGTGCCAGCAGTTATTCGGGGCGGGGGGGCACAGATACGCAGTATTTT

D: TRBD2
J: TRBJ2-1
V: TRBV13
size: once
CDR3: CASSLGQAGATYNEQFF
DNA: TGTGCCAGCAGCTTAGGCCAAGCGGGAGCCACCTACAATGAGCAGTTCTTC

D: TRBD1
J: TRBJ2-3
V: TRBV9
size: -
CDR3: CASSSSGTGGRDTQYF
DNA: TGTGCCAGCAGCTCCTCCGGGACAGGGGGCAGAGATACGCAGTATTTT

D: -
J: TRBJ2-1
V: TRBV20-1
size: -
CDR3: CSLVSPSEQFF
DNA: TGCAGCTTGGTCTCCCCGAGTGAGCAGTTCTTC

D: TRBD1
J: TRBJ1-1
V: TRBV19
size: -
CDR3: CASSDFLAPGTGDTEAFF
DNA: TGTGCCAGTAGTGATTTTCTTGCCCCCGGGACAGGGGATACTGAAGCTTTCTTT

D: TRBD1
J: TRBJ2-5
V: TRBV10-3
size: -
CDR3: CAISEGGQQETQYF
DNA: TGTGCCATCAGTGAGGGGGGACAGCAAGAGACCCAGTACTTC